The present T cell receptor beta chain was sequenced within a study of blood T cell repertoires in COVID-19. Donors in Cohort 3 who had recovered were those with two negative PCRs, healthcare professional clearance, or resolution of their symptoms. Authors' processing steps: Reference gene primer amplification gave estimated nucleated cell counts. Generated by immunoSEQ multiplex PCR, the TCRdb table keeps only in-frame clones and is missing some. The DNA gave D and trimming, while V, J and clone size come from that table. The sample has around 330,000 clones; 90% are singletons. The CDR3 runs 13 residues. CDR1 is KGHDR, CDR2 SFDVKD, per germline. V shed 4 bases and J shed 7 bases, with 10 bases lying between them. This clone was detected a few times.

Specimen: PBMCs or T cells enriched from blood (not recorded which). This clonotype was sampled from a man aged 55 to 70 who had recovered from COVID-19. V gene TRBV24-1 combines with J gene TRBJ2-1; no firm D call. The CDR3 nucleotides are TGTGCCACCAGTGACTACCACTGGAATGAGCAGTTCTTC. This gives the protein CATSDYHWNEQFF.